Listed below are T cell receptor beta chains from one sample, sequenced in a study of beta chain features in type 1 diabetes. The table came from immunoSEQ multiplex PCR; TCRdb's copy has only in-frame clones and leaves some out. The sample records roughly 150,000 clones, roughly 10% being singletons. The sample consisted of central memory CD4+ T cells from blood. These receptors were collected from a man younger than 30 in good health. Each CDR3 is given with its conserved first and last residue. D genes are given only for firm matches. Part of the rows lack a size; the others show once, few, many or a class for expanded clones.

TRBJ1-5 NA few TRBV28 CASRGGNQPQHF TGTGCCAGCCGCGGAGGGAATCAGCCCCAGCATTTT
TRBJ2-4 TRBD2 many TRBV7-3 CASSLSGTNIQYF TGTGCCAGCAGCCTGAGCGGGACAAACATTCAGTACTTC
TRBJ2-7 NA NA TRBV5-6 CASSPLGRGIYEQYF TGTGCCAGCAGCCCCTTGGGCAGGGGAATCTACGAGCAGTACTTC
TRBJ2-7 TRBD1 NA TRBV5-1 CASRVGQGTVGEQYF TGCGCCAGCAGGGTCGGACAGGGAACTGTAGGCGAGCAGTACTTC
TRBJ2-7 TRBD1 few TRBV6-5 CASTGDSTTYEQYF TGTGCCAGCACCGGGGACAGCACTACCTACGAGCAGTACTTC
TRBJ1-1 NA NA TRBV28 CASSLALRPNTEAFF TGTGCCAGCAGTTTGGCCCTCCGCCCGAACACTGAAGCTTTCTTT
TRBJ1-3 NA NA TRBV14 CASSQDWSYTIYF TGTGCCAGCAGCCAAGATTGGAGTTACACCATATATTTT
TRBJ1-1 TRBD1 few TRBV2 CASRGTGGARMNTEAFF TGTGCCAGCAGAGGGACAGGGGGCGCGAGAATGAACACTGAAGCTTTCTTT
TRBJ2-2 NA few TRBV13 CASTSGDNTGELFF TGTGCCAGCACCTCAGGGGATAACACCGGGGAGCTGTTTTTT
TRBJ2-7 TRBD2 NA TRBV30 CAWSPLAGASYEQYF TGTGCCTGGAGTCCACTAGCGGGGGCCTCCTACGAGCAGTACTTC
TRBJ1-3 NA NA TRBV9 CASPLAHGGESSGNTIYF TGTGCCAGCCCCTTAGCCCACGGGGGCGAGAGCTCTGGAAACACCATATATTTT
TRBJ2-3 NA few TRBV5-6 CASSLGSITDTQYF TGTGCCAGCAGCTTGGGTTCTATCACAGATACGCAGTATTTT
TRBJ1-5 NA NA TRBV28 CASSPTGAGNQPQHF TGTGCCAGCTCCCCGACCGGGGCAGGCAATCAGCCCCAGCATTTT
TRBJ2-3 TRBD1 NA TRBV7-9 CASSFEDRGPDTQYF TGTGCCAGCAGCTTCGAGGACAGGGGTCCAGATACGCAGTATTTT
TRBJ1-4 TRBD1 few TRBV30 CAWSRPGQRNEKLFF TGTGCCTGGAGTAGACCGGGACAGAGGAATGAAAAACTGTTTTTT
TRBJ1-2 NA few TRBV10-3 CAISPAGDGYTF TGTGCCATCAGTCCGGCAGGGGATGGCTACACCTTC
TRBJ2-7 TRBD2 NA TRBV11-2 CASSLGLAVEQYF TGTGCCAGCAGCTTAGGACTAGCGGTCGAGCAGTACTTC
TRBJ2-7 NA few TRBV7-2 CASSLYYEQYF TGTGCCAGCAGCCTGTACTACGAGCAGTACTTC
TRBJ1-4 NA few TRBV4-1 CASSQDPRSNEKLFF TGCGCCAGCAGCCAAGATCCCAGGTCTAATGAAAAACTGTTTTTT
TRBJ2-1 NA many TRBV7-2 CASSSKTDFYNEQFF TGTGCCAGCAGCTCCAAGACAGACTTCTACAATGAGCAGTTCTTC
TRBJ1-2 NA NA TRBV30 CAWSVEGNPASGYTF TGTGCCTGGAGTGTAGAAGGCAATCCAGCCTCTGGCTACACCTTC
TRBJ1-2 NA few TRBV11-2 CASSLRPGIGYTF TGTGCCAGCAGCTTAAGACCAGGGATTGGCTACACCTTC
TRBJ2-7 TRBD2 NA TRBV4-2 CASSKDTSGGYEQYF TGTGCCAGCAGCAAAGATACTAGCGGGGGATACGAGCAGTACTTC
TRBJ1-1 NA NA TRBV29-1 CSVARGTNTEAFF TGCAGCGTTGCTAGGGGAACAAACACTGAAGCTTTCTTT
TRBJ1-6 NA NA TRBV5-4 CASSLGLGNSPLHF TGTGCCAGCAGCTTGGGACTCGGGAATTCACCCCTCCACTTT
TRBJ1-2 NA few TRBV7-2 CASSLSTGAGYGYTF TGTGCCAGCAGCTTATCAACGGGCGCCGGCTATGGCTACACCTTC
TRBJ1-4 NA few TRBV7-9 CASSFPTGGFEKLFF TGTGCCAGCAGCTTTCCCACAGGCGGATTTGAAAAACTGTTTTTT
TRBJ1-1 TRBD1 NA TRBV5-4 CASSGPRGDTEAFF TGTGCCAGCAGCGGCCCCAGGGGGGACACTGAAGCTTTCTTT
TRBJ2-3 NA many TRBV7-2 CASSFATDTQYF TGTGCCAGCAGCTTTGCTACAGATACGCAGTATTTT
TRBJ2-3 NA few TRBV7-3 CASSPGAASTDTQYF TGTGCCAGCAGCCCCGGGGCAGCTAGCACAGATACGCAGTATTTT
TRBJ2-5 TRBD2 NA TRBV4-1 CASSMGMREETQYF TGCGCCAGCAGCATGGGGATGCGGGAGGAGACCCAGTACTTC
TRBJ1-2 NA NA TRBV4-2 CASSQDIRGNYGYTF TGTGCCAGCAGCCAAGATATTAGGGGGAACTATGGCTACACCTTC
TRBJ2-7 TRBD1 NA TRBV4-3 CASSQMLKTGNEQYF TGCGCCAGCAGCCAGATGCTAAAGACAGGGAACGAGCAGTACTTC
TRBJ1-5 NA few TRBV29-1 CSVGVHNQPQHF TGCAGCGTTGGAGTCCACAATCAGCCCCAGCATTTT
TRBJ2-1 NA NA TRBV9 CASSPHARDPQFF TGTGCCAGCAGCCCACACGCTAGGGACCCACAGTTCTTC
TRBJ1-5 NA many TRBV27 CASSTQYQPQHF TGTGCCAGCAGTACACAATATCAGCCCCAGCATTTT
TRBJ2-7 TRBD2 NA TRBV4-1 CASSQVWVTGLGFTHLYEQYF TGCGCCAGCAGCCAAGTCTGGGTTACGGGACTAGGATTTACCCACCTCTACGAGCAGTACTTC